These 18 T cell receptor beta chains came from one sample sequenced in a study of cytomegalovirus exposure and HLA in healthy donors. Primers for the PCR totalled 60 Vbeta and 13 Jbeta. Using immunoSEQ multiplex PCR, the repertoire was profiled, and TCRdb retains in-frame clones only, with some absent. The table gives 100,000 to 150,000 clones; the top ten clones make up less than 3% of it. What was sequenced was PBMCs. These receptors originate from a man younger than 45 in good health and CMV-seronegative.

The chain couples TRBV19 to TRBJ1-1; maybe TRBD1 (6 bases). Trimming cost V 4 bases and J 2 bases, with 11 bases left between them. The CDR3 extends over 14 amino acids. Germline V gene sequence: CDR1 LNHDA, CDR2 SQIVND (reference sequence). The CDR3: CASSTDRGNTEAFF. The CDR3 DNA is TGTGCCAGTAGTACGGACAGAGGAAACACTGAAGCTTTCTTT. Combining the CDR3 with reference TRBV19 and TRBJ1-1 gives the whole variable domain DGGITQSPKYLFRKEGQNVTLSCEQNLNHDAMYWYRQDPGQGLRLIYYSQIVNDFQKGDIAEGYSVSREKKESFPLTVTSAQKNPTAFYLCASSTDRGNTEAFFGQGTRLTVV.

This rearrangement joins TRBV7-6 to TRBJ2-7; 9 bases agree with TRBD1. The junction had 8 bases not matched to a gene; V was cut back by 4 bases and J by 7 bases. Germline values: CDR1 SGHVS, CDR2 FNYEAQ. This CDR3 has 14 amino acids. The CDR3 bases are TGTGCCAGCAGCTCGGGACAGGGTACTTCTGAGCAGTACTTC. This codes for CASSSGQGTSEQYF.

This sequence joins TRBV9 and TRBJ1-2; D unclear. Looked up from germline, CDR1 is SGDLS and CDR2 is YYNGEE. The CDR3 is made up of 14 amino acids. The V end lost 6 bases, the J end lost 4 bases, and 16 bases lay between the germline ends. CDR3 DNA: TGTGCCAGCACCACTGATGCATATGGCTATGGCTACACCTTC. It codes for CASTTDAYGYGYTF.

V usage is TRBV9 and J usage is TRBJ1-4; D uncertain. V shed 0 bases and J shed 3 bases, with 12 bases lying between them. This CDR3 spans 16 amino acids. Germline loops: CDR1 SGDLS, CDR2 YYNGEE. The CDR3 DNA sequence: TGTGCCAGCAGCGTAGAGGACCGGGGAGCTAATGAAAAACTGTTTTTT. Its protein is CASSVEDRGANEKLFF.

This rearrangement joins TRBV28 to TRBJ2-7; TRBD1 aligns across 9 bases. CDR1 and CDR2 from the germline V gene are MDHEN and SYDVKM. J gave up 2 bases and V 2 bases, and 4 bases lay outside the gene matches. The CDR3 loop spans 15 amino acids. The DNA of the CDR3 is TGTGCCAGCAGTTTAAACAGGGGGCTTACCTACGAGCAGTACTTC. Translation: CASSLNRGLTYEQYF.

V usage is TRBV4-3 and J usage is TRBJ2-7, with TRBD2 matching 7 bases. The CDR3 runs to 13 residues. The germline gives CDR1 LGHNA, CDR2 YSLEER. After removal of 0 bases from V and 10 bases from J, the junction contained 6 bases not matched to a gene. The DNA of the CDR3 is TGCGCCAGCAGCCAAGATCTGGGAGGGGTTCAGTACTTC. Residues: CASSQDLGGVQYF.

This rearrangement joins TRBV19 to TRBJ2-1, with 11 bases identical to TRBD2. The V gene end was trimmed by 5 bases and the J gene end by 8 bases; junction bases not matched to a gene: 14. The germline V gene encodes CDR1 LNHDA and CDR2 SQIVND (reference sequence). The CDR3 consists of 17 residues. The CDR3: CASSQDLAGGSGDEQFF. As DNA, the CDR3 is TGTGCCAGTAGTCAAGACCTAGCGGGAGGTTCAGGGGATGAGCAGTTCTTC. The full variable domain, with the rest looked up from reference TRBV19 and TRBJ2-1, is DGGITQSPKYLFRKEGQNVTLSCEQNLNHDAMYWYRQDPGQGLRLIYYSQIVNDFQKGDIAEGYSVSREKKESFPLTVTSAQKNPTAFYLCASSQDLAGGSGDEQFFGPGTRLTVL.

The chain combines TRBV4-1 with TRBJ1-2; TRBD1 aligns across 10 bases. The junction had 5 bases not matched to a gene; V was cut back by 2 bases and J by 8 bases. This CDR3 comprises 14 residues. CDR1 MGHRA and CDR2 YSYEKL come from the germline V gene. The CDR3 loop reads CASSQRDRGVGYTF. The CDR3 DNA sequence: TGCGCCAGCAGCCAAAGGGACAGGGGAGTGGGCTACACCTTC.

The V call is TRBV5-7, the J call TRBJ2-1; 8 bases agree with TRBD2. TRBV5-7 is labeled an ORF, and its function is uncertain. V was clipped by 5 bases and J by 4 bases; unmatched bases: 14. The CDR3 runs to 17 residues. CDR3 nucleotide sequence: TGTGCCAGCAGGACACCAACAAGCGGGGGCGCTTACAATGAGCAGTTCTTC. This sequence encodes CASRTPTSGGAYNEQFF.

The genes are TRBV9 and TRBJ2-1; D might be TRBD2 (5 bases). CDR1 is SGDLS and CDR2 is YYNGEE in the germline V gene. CDR3 size: 15 residues. With 5 bases removed from V and 0 bases from J, the gap between germline ends came to 12 bases. CDR3 protein: CASSGGRSSYNEQFF. The CDR3 region has the DNA TGTGCCAGCAGTGGAGGACGGAGCTCCTACAATGAGCAGTTCTTC.

The V gene is TRBV30, the J gene TRBJ2-1; the match to TRBD2 covers 10 bases. The trim removed 4 bases at V and 15 bases at J, leaving 15 bases unmatched. Germline V lookup: CDR1 GTSNPN, CDR2 SVGIG (reference sequence). CDR3 length: 14 residues. The CDR3 bases are TGTGCCTGGATCCCGGGACTAGCGTTGTACAAACCGTTCTTC. It codes for CAWIPGLALYKPFF.

This chain links TRBV15 with TRBJ1-4, with TRBD1 identical over 7 bases. The ends lost 1 base at V and 8 bases at J; junction bases unmatched: 7. Germline-derived CDR1 and CDR2 are LNHNV and YYDKDF (reference sequence). The CDR3 has 15 residues. The CDR3 sequence is CATSRARQGQEKLFF. The CDR3 nucleotides are TGTGCCACCAGCAGAGCGCGACAGGGACAGGAAAAACTGTTTTTT.

This CDR3 is CASSLYRLERGEQFF. CDR3 DNA sequence: TGTGCCAGCAGCTTATATCGACTAGAACGGGGTGAGCAGTTCTTC. The chain employs TRBV7-9 and TRBJ2-1, with D possibly being TRBD2 (6 bases). The V end lost 2 bases, the J end lost 9 bases, and 17 bases lay between the germline ends. Per the germline V gene, CDR1 is SEHNR and CDR2 is FQNEAQ (reference sequence). The CDR3 is made up of 15 amino acids. Full variable domain (outside the CDR3, taken from reference TRBV7-9 and TRBJ2-1): DTGVSQNPRHKITKRGQNVTFRCDPISEHNRLYWYRQTLGQGPEFLTYFQNEAQLEKSRLLSDRFSAERPKGSFSTLEIQRTEQGDSAMYLCASSLYRLERGEQFFGPGTRLTVL.

In the case of this clone: Other DNA sequences in this specimen translate into the identical CDR3. The rearrangement joins TRBV7-3 to TRBJ2-1, with 9 positions matching TRBD2. The V segment lost 5 bases and the J segment 6 bases; nucleotides outside the gene matches: 8. The germline gives CDR1 SGHTA, CDR2 FQGTGA. This CDR3 has 15 residues. CDR3 in amino acids: CASSLNGREGNEQFF. The DNA of the CDR3 is TGTGCCAGCAGCCTCAACGGGCGGGAGGGCAATGAGCAGTTCTTC.

V is TRBV27 and J is TRBJ2-5; 10 bases map to TRBD2. Germline values: CDR1 MNHEY, CDR2 SMNVEV (reference sequence). The V and J ends lost 3 bases and 5 bases, in that order; junction bases with no gene match: 15. This CDR3 has 18 amino acids. DNA of the CDR3: TGTGCCAGCAGTTTGGGGGGGCTAGCGGGAGTTGGGGTGGAGACCCAGTACTTC. It is translated as CASSLGGLAGVGVETQYF.

This rearrangement joins TRBV5-1 to TRBJ1-1, with TRBD1 as a possible D gene (6 bases). The CDR3 is 14 amino acids. Germline lookup yields CDR1 SGHRS and CDR2 YFSETQ. Trimming removed 5 bases from V and 3 bases from J, with 14 bases in between. The CDR3 DNA follows: TGCGCCAGCAGTAACAGGGTGAGGGACACTGAAGCTTTCTTT. This encodes CASSNRVRDTEAFF.

The chain uses TRBV27 and TRBJ1-1; 10 bases line up with TRBD1. This CDR3 region has 14 residues. In germline, CDR1 is MNHEY, CDR2 SMNVEV (reference sequence). Losses at the gene ends were 6 bases for V and 5 bases for J; bases not matched to a gene: 6. CDR3 loop: CASRTGTGDTEAFF. The CDR3 bases are TGTGCCAGCAGGACCGGGACAGGGGATACTGAAGCTTTCTTT.

J is TRBJ1-2 and V is TRBV30; D is possibly TRBD1 (5 bases). Germline values: CDR1 GTSNPN, CDR2 SVGIG (reference sequence). The CDR3 totals 13 residues. The V end was cut by 5 bases, the J end by 0 bases, with 10 bases between. The CDR3 nucleotides are TGTGCCTGGGGGACTGACGCTAACTATGGCTACACCTTC. Protein product: CAWGTDANYGYTF.